The source of this T cell receptor (beta chain) is a study of T cells in Graves' hyperthyroidism and ophthalmopathy (dated by TCRdb to 2018 to 2020). About the full investigation: Peripheral blood samples were taken at initial diagnosis, before any treatment was given. Thyroid tissue and blood T-cell repertoires from more than five Graves' hyperthyroidism patients were also compared in the study. To identify TCR V-J signatures that set the groups apart, the researchers used a discovery cohort of 90 to 100 patients, made up of about 44 with Graves' ophthalmopathy and 57 with stable Graves' hyperthyroidism. Prospective prediction of ophthalmopathy was tested in an independent validation cohort consisting of about 20 hyperthyroidism patients and around 17 patients who later progressed to ophthalmopathy. The paper reports TCR Vbeta CDR3 sequencing of over 130 peripheral blood samples: approximately 41 ophthalmopathy, fewer than 85 hyperthyroidism and around 17 progressor patients. After sampling, hyperthyroidism patients received methimazole starting at 30 mg daily, and ophthalmopathy patients received high-dose intravenous methylprednisolone. For training and testing, the roughly 93 patients in the discovery cohort were randomly divided in a 7:3 ratio.

On the study overall, not on this receptor specifically: A model built on a 13 V-J signature distinguished ophthalmopathy from stable hyperthyroidism, reaching around 88% sensitivity and 81% to 83% specificity in cross-validation and 80%/75% in testing. No statistical method was used to set the sample size in advance, and investigators knew the group allocation. In validation, the model predicted progression to ophthalmopathy a median of roughly six months before onset, with 65% to 71% sensitivity and about 75% specificity. Most expanded thyroid clonotypes (frequency above 0.001) were also detected in blood, a finding suggesting that blood repertoires may reflect thyroid immune responses.

To note about this clonotype: Its antigen remains undetermined. Per-base qualities were not stored, and no clone one base away is much larger.

Ophthalmopathy patients had moderately to severely active disease, Clinical Activity Score of at least 3, NOSPECS grade of at least 4, and duration under 3 months. Exclusion was applied to patients with uncontrolled infections, other autoimmune diseases, pregnancy or lactation. Diagnoses were based on clinical symptoms, serum thyroxine and TRAb, thyroid ultrasound and orbital computed tomography. Ficoll-Paque density gradient centrifugation was used to isolate PBMCs from approximately 10 ml of fresh peripheral blood. Trizol reagent was used to extract total RNA, and RNA quality was then checked on an Agilent 2100 Bioanalyzer. TCR beta CDR3 regions were amplified from RNA transcripts. A first-round RT-PCR of the TCR CDR3 used the HTBI primer set with the Qiagen OneStep RT-PCR kit. The libraries were constructed in a second round of multiplex PCR and then size-selected and purified. Sequencing of the libraries was done on an Illumina HiSeq2000 using paired-end 100 bp reads. As for the original processing: SOAPnuke was used to process the raw data, with reads discarded if the reads contained adapters or uncalled bases, had a mean Phred below 15, or lacked an exact constant-primer or identifier match. High-quality paired reads were merged using COPE v1.2.5, and each unique nucleotide sequence was defined as a clonotype. Clonotypes were aligned to IMGT TRBV, TRBD and TRBJ reference segments using MiTCR v1.1. The analysis was restricted to V-J combinations with a frequency above 0.0001, which together covered roughly 99% of the repertoires. A TCS score was defined as the ratio between F50 (clonal expansion) and ExV (chaos), using BLOSUM62-based TCRdist between CDR3 peptides within each V-J. Welch's t-statistics and random forest reduced roughly 530 V-J features to roughly 13, which were used in a naive Bayes classifier (R e1071). The similarity between thyroid and blood repertoires was quantified using the Morisita-Horn index. TCRdb cleaned the public reads at Q25 with fastp, built clones with MiXCR and kept in-frame beta chains. Each entry is one CDR3 protein sequence, shown with its most common DNA and genes. The V and J calls follow TCRdb's processing rather than the paper's. Within this sample are fewer than 750,000 distinct CDR3 sequences, with about 15% of them counted one time only. In total, the top ten clones hold roughly 4.5% of the sample.

Unmatched junction bases come to 7, with V trimmed by 3 bases and J by 5 bases. Taken from the germline V gene, the CDR1 and CDR2 loops are MDHEN and SYDVKM. Spanning cysteine to phenylalanine, the CDR3 consists of 15 amino acids. The read is trimmed to its CDR3 DNA, 45 bases read in frame from base 1. The sequence joins TRBV28 to TRBJ2-7; 10 bases in the junction line up with TRBD1. The TCR originated in a woman in her forties with Graves' ophthalmopathy. The sequenced sample was blood. The CDR3 loop reads CASSFPDRGRDEQYF. At the DNA level, the sequence is TGTGCCAGCAGTTTTCCTGACAGGGGGCGGGACGAGCAGTACTTC.